This passage covers 11 T cell receptor beta chains from one sample sequenced in a study of control samples from healthy donors and cancer patients. Repertoires were generated with immunoSEQ multiplex PCR, while TCRdb's copy carries only in-frame clones and drops some. The data show tens of thousands of clones, approximately 85% seen once. Source material: PBMCs. The receptors here all came from a man aged 60 to 75 with head and neck cancer.

The chain employs TRBV5-4 and TRBJ2-7, with D possibly matching TRBD2 (7 bases). The CDR3 runs 13 residues. V was trimmed by 7 bases and J by 0 bases, leaving 11 bases between them. CDR1 and CDR2 from the germline V gene are SGHNT and YYREEE (reference sequence). DNA for the CDR3: TGTGCCAGCGGGAGGGGGGGCTCCTACGAGCAGTACTTC. Translation: CASGRGGSYEQYF.

The genes are TRBV21-1 and TRBJ1-4. TRBV21-1 is assigned pseudogene status. The CDR3 runs to 15 residues. CDR3 amino acids: CASSPGTVCYEKLFF. The DNA of the CDR3 is TGTGCCAGCAGCCCCGGGACGGTGTGTTATGAAAAACTGTTTTTT.

DNA for the CDR3: TGTGCCAGCAGCTTAGTCGGGATCCTGAACACCGGGGAGCTGTTTTTT. Residues: CASSLVGILNTGELFF. The chain recombines TRBV7-9 with TRBJ2-2; tentative D call: TRBD2 (5 bases). The CDR3 length is 16 residues. V was pared by 1 base and J by 1 base, with 10 bases between. Germline V gene lookup returns CDR1 SEHNR and CDR2 FQNEAQ (reference sequence).

The chain recombines TRBV9 with TRBJ2-1, with D possibly TRBD2 on 6 matching bases. The CDR3 length is 13 residues. Deletions cut 4 bases from V and 2 bases from J, with 7 bases between. CDR1 and CDR2 (germline): SGDLS, YYNGEE. Here the CDR3 reads CASSSGPYNEQFF. In DNA, the CDR3 is TGTGCCAGCAGCAGCGGGCCCTACAATGAGCAGTTCTTC.

J is TRBJ2-1 and V is TRBV6-5; TRBD2 matches at 12 bases. Germline V gives CDR1 MNHEY, CDR2 SVGAGI. Trimming cost V 8 bases and J 7 bases; bases outside gene matches: 9. CDR3 length equals 15 residues. This chain's CDR3 is CASPPLAGGPNEQFF. Written as DNA, the CDR3 is TGTGCCAGCCCCCCCCTAGCGGGAGGGCCGAATGAGCAGTTCTTC.

In DNA, the CDR3 is TGTGCCAGCAGTTACACGACAGACACCTATGGCTACACCTTC. Amino acid sequence: CASSYTTDTYGYTF. The chain is built from TRBV6-5 and TRBJ1-2; possible D gene TRBD1, 5 bases. CDR1 and CDR2 from the germline V gene are MNHEY and SVGAGI. The CDR3 is made up of 14 amino acids. The V gene lost 2 bases and the J gene lost 4 bases, with 11 bases spanning the gap.

The chain carries TRBV18 and TRBJ1-1, with D possibly being TRBD1 (5 bases). The germline V gene has CDR1 KGHSH and CDR2 LQKENI. The CDR3 covers 13 residues. Trimming left V 6 bases short and J 0 bases short, with 8 bases between. CDR3 amino acids: CASSRGMNTEAFF. The CDR3 nucleotides are TGTGCCAGCTCGAGGGGCATGAACACTGAAGCTTTCTTT.

The chain is built from TRBV2 and TRBJ1-1; no clear D gene. Germline-derived CDR1 and CDR2 are SNHLY and FYNNEI. This CDR3 is built from 13 residues. Trimming stripped 10 bases from V and 0 bases from J, with 12 bases between. CDR3 sequence: CATSTDVNTEAFF. In nucleotides, the CDR3 is TGTGCCACCTCAACAGATGTGAACACTGAAGCTTTCTTT.

The chain is built from TRBV29-1 and TRBJ1-1; D possibly corresponds to TRBD1 (6 bases). This CDR3 spans 12 amino acids. V was clipped by 3 bases and J by 3 bases, with 8 bases between them. Germline V gene data show CDR1 as SQVTM and CDR2 as ANQGSEA. CDR3: CSVETGYTEAFF. In nucleotides, the CDR3 is TGCAGCGTTGAGACAGGCTACACTGAAGCTTTCTTT.

The V and J genes are TRBV5-6 and TRBJ1-2; TRBD1 is a possible D gene (6 bases). V lost 6 bases and J lost 0, with 18 bases in between. The CDR3 consists of 16 residues. CDR1 is SGHDT and CDR2 is YYEEEE in the germline V gene. The CDR3 protein is CASTDGAGDSNYGYTF. DNA of the CDR3: TGTGCCAGCACTGACGGGGCAGGGGACTCTAACTATGGCTACACCTTC.

The genes are TRBV7-2 and TRBJ2-2; D not resolved. Between the trimmed V and J ends, which lost 8 bases and 8 bases, there was a span of 15 bases. The CDR3 is 13 amino acids. The germline CDR1 and CDR2 sequences are SGHTA and FQGNSA. The CDR3 DNA reads TGTGCCAGCGGAGTTTGGGCTGGGGGGGAGCTGTTTTTT. Protein sequence: CASGVWAGGELFF. Drawing the rest from reference TRBV7-2 and TRBJ2-2, the complete variable domain is GAGVSQSPSNKVTEKGKDVELRCDPISGHTALYWYRQSLGQGLEFLIYFQGNSAPDKSGLPSDRFSAERTGGSVSTLTIQRTQQEDSAVYLCASGVWAGGELFFGEGSRLTVL.